These 24 T cell receptor beta chains originate from one sample sequenced in a study of cytomegalovirus exposure and HLA in healthy donors. In the PCR, 60 Vbeta and 13 Jbeta primers were used. Clones were sequenced by immunoSEQ multiplex PCR, and TCRdb holds only the in-frame ones, with some missing. Of about 130,000 clones in the sample, 55% to 80% are singletons; the top ten hold 2.4%. Specimen: PBMCs. These receptors originate from a woman in her 40s in good health and CMV-seronegative.

This chain joins TRBV7-8 and TRBJ2-7; the D gene is possibly TRBD1 (7 bases). CDR1 and CDR2 (germline): SGHVS, FQNEAQ. The V end lost 1 base, the J end lost 4 bases, and 14 bases lay between the germline ends. The CDR3 is 15 amino acids. CDR3 region: CASSLEGRGVYEQYF. In DNA, the CDR3 is TGTGCCAGCAGCTTAGAGGGCAGGGGGGTGTACGAGCAGTACTTC.

The chain combines TRBV7-2 with TRBJ2-1; a weak D match, TRBD2 (6 bases). The CDR3 length is 15 residues. V was clipped by 5 bases and J by 0 bases, with 11 bases between them. From germline, CDR1 is SGHTA and CDR2 FQGNSA. CDR3 bases: TGTGCCAGCAGCCTGGGACTGGCCTCCTACAATGAGCAGTTCTTC. Translating gives CASSLGLASYNEQFF.

The chain couples TRBV7-2 to TRBJ2-5; 8 bases map to TRBD1. Trimming cost V 2 bases and J 4 bases; bases outside gene matches: 3. The CDR3 sequence is 14 residues long. The germline CDR1 and CDR2 sequences are SGHTA and FQGNSA. CDR3 coding DNA: TGTGCCAGCAGCTTATGGACAGGGACAGAGACCCAGTACTTC. It yields the protein CASSLWTGTETQYF.

This chain links TRBV4-3 with TRBJ1-2; 9 nucleotides match TRBD1. J lost 4 bases, V lost 1 base, and 7 bases had no gene match. Germline-derived CDR1 and CDR2 are LGHNA and YSLEER. The CDR3 consists of 16 residues. CDR3: CASSQGTTGGSYGYTF. The DNA for the CDR3 is TGCGCCAGCAGCCAAGGGACGACAGGGGGGAGCTATGGCTACACCTTC.

The chain is built from TRBV5-1 and TRBJ2-5, with 11 bases aligning to TRBD2. J gave up 5 bases and V 0 bases, and 15 bases lay outside the gene matches. The CDR3 consists of 19 residues. Germline V gene data show CDR1 as SGHRS and CDR2 as YFSETQ. This CDR3 reads CASSLAAVAGGPRKETQYF. Here the CDR3 DNA reads TGCGCCAGCAGCTTGGCCGCGGTAGCGGGGGGGCCACGGAAGGAGACCCAGTACTTC. The full variable domain, with the rest looked up from reference TRBV5-1 and TRBJ2-5, is KAGVTQTPRYLIKTRGQQVTLSCSPISGHRSVSWYQQTPGQGLQFLFEYFSETQRNKGNFPGRFSGRQFSNSRSEMNVSTLELGDSALYLCASSLAAVAGGPRKETQYFGPGTRLLVL.

The rearrangement links TRBV30 to TRBJ1-1; the match to TRBD1 covers 7 bases. Losses at the gene ends were 3 bases for V and 7 bases for J; bases not matched to a gene: 5. Germline lookup yields CDR1 GTSNPN and CDR2 SVGIG (reference sequence). The CDR3 length is 12 residues. CDR3 amino acids: CAWRIGTVEAFF. The CDR3 nucleotides read TGTGCCTGGAGAATCGGGACAGTTGAAGCTTTCTTT.

CDR3 in amino acids: CASSLTSGSVNTEAFF. CDR3 DNA: TGTGCCAGCAGCTTAACGTCAGGGTCGGTGAACACTGAAGCTTTCTTT. The chain uses TRBV11-1 and TRBJ1-1; D may be TRBD1 (5 bases). The ends were cut back, 2 bases at V and 0 bases at J, with 13 bases in the middle. The CDR3 covers 16 residues. CDR1 and CDR2 (germline): SGHAT, FQDESV (reference sequence). Based on the CDR3 plus reference TRBV11-1 and TRBJ1-1, the full variable domain is EAEVAQSPRYKITEKSQAVAFWCDPISGHATLYWYRQILGQGPELLVQFQDESVVDDSQLPKDRFSAERLKGVDSTLKIQPAELGDSAMYLCASSLTSGSVNTEAFFGQGTRLTVV.

The V and J genes are TRBV7-8 and TRBJ1-6, with 9 bases lining up with TRBD1. The CDR3 covers 13 residues. Germline V lookup: CDR1 SGHVS, CDR2 FQNEAQ. Losses at the gene ends were 5 bases for V and 16 bases for J; bases not matched to a gene: 9. The DNA of the CDR3 is TGTGCCAGCAGCCGGACGGGACAGGGAGCACTCCACTTT. This sequence encodes CASSRTGQGALHF.

This rearrangement joins TRBV9 to TRBJ2-1; D unclear. The CDR3 sequence is 14 residues long. Germline-derived CDR1 and CDR2 are SGDLS and YYNGEE. V lost 0 bases and J 8 bases, leaving 12 bases between the germline ends. CDR3 sequence (DNA): TGTGCCAGCAGCGTAGGCCCCTCGAACTATGAGCAGTTCTTC. Translation gives CASSVGPSNYEQFF.

This chain connects TRBV28 to TRBJ1-2, with D tentatively TRBD1 (6 bases). V was cut by 4 bases and J by 8 bases, with 11 bases left in between. CDR1 is MDHEN, CDR2 SYDVKM, per germline. The CDR3 runs 12 residues. CDR3 nucleotide sequence: TGTGCCAGCAGTTCCCCCCAGGGGGGCTACACCTTC. This codes for CASSSPQGGYTF.

The chain employs TRBV5-5 and TRBJ2-3; weak D call: TRBD1 (6 bases). Germline CDR1 reads SGHKS; CDR2 reads YYEKEE (reference sequence). Trimming removed 2 bases from V and 2 bases from J, with 9 bases in between. This CDR3 is built from 14 residues. CDR3 in DNA: TGTGCCAGCAGCTTCGGACAGATCACAGATACGCAGTATTTT. Protein sequence: CASSFGQITDTQYF.

This chain connects TRBV6-5 to TRBJ1-2; perhaps TRBD1 as D (6 bases). V was trimmed by 5 bases and J by 2 bases, leaving 12 bases between them. The CDR3 has 14 amino acids. CDR1 and CDR2 from the germline V gene are MNHEY and SVGAGI. Here the CDR3 DNA reads TGTGCCAGCAGTCGCCAAACAGGGAACTATGGCTACACCTTC. The encoded protein is CASSRQTGNYGYTF.

This rearrangement joins TRBV27 to TRBJ1-2; 10 bases are a match to TRBD1. Losses at the gene ends were 5 bases for V and 6 bases for J; bases not matched to a gene: 3. The CDR3 covers 13 residues. Germline V gives CDR1 MNHEY, CDR2 SMNVEV (reference sequence). The CDR3 region is CASSPDRGDGYTF. CDR3 DNA: TGTGCCAGCAGTCCGGACAGGGGGGATGGCTACACCTTC.

This chain links TRBV30 with TRBJ1-4; D call uncertain. Germline V gene data show CDR1 as GTSNPN and CDR2 as SVGIG (reference sequence). CDR3 length: 13 residues. Trimming took off 0 bases at V and 6 bases at J, with 8 bases between the two ends. The CDR3 sequence: CAWSVRGDEKLFF. CDR3 coding DNA: TGTGCCTGGAGTGTCCGTGGAGATGAAAAACTGTTTTTT.

This sequence joins TRBV6-5 and TRBJ2-7; no definite D call. V was shortened by 6 bases and J by 6 bases, with 9 bases between the two germline ends. This CDR3 has 11 residues. Germline-derived CDR1 and CDR2 are MNHEY and SVGAGI. CDR3 protein: CASSSLFEQYF. CDR3 sequence (DNA): TGTGCCAGCAGCTCCCTTTTCGAGCAGTACTTC.

This clone was detected a few times. This chain joins TRBV5-1 and TRBJ1-1, with TRBD1 matching over 8 bases. The V gene end was trimmed by 4 bases and the J gene end by 1 base; junction bases not matched to a gene: 6. This CDR3 is 15 amino acids long. Per the germline V gene, CDR1 is SGHRS and CDR2 is YFSETQ. CDR3 residues: CASSMGTGSNTEAFF. In DNA form, the CDR3 reads TGCGCCAGCAGCATGGGGACAGGATCGAACACTGAAGCTTTCTTT.

The chain uses TRBV5-1 and TRBJ1-2, with D possibly being TRBD1 (5 bases). Germline V gene data show CDR1 as SGHRS and CDR2 as YFSETQ. V dropped 4 bases and J dropped 2 bases, with 12 bases sitting between them. CDR3 length equals 14 residues. The CDR3, as DNA: TGCGCCAGCAGCCCCGCGGGGGACAACTATGGCTACACCTTC. Translating gives CASSPAGDNYGYTF.

The J gene is TRBJ1-2, the V gene TRBV5-4, with TRBD1 matching over 9 bases. This CDR3 spans 14 amino acids. V lost 2 bases and J lost 7; bases outside the gene matches: 6. CDR1 and CDR2 from the germline V gene are SGHNT and YYREEE (reference sequence). CDR3 residues: CASSFRDREFGYTF. In DNA, the CDR3 is TGTGCCAGCAGCTTTCGGGACAGGGAATTTGGCTACACCTTC. The variable domain in full, completed from reference TRBV5-4 and TRBJ1-2, reads ETGVTQSPTHLIKTRGQQVTLRCSSQSGHNTVSWYQQALGQGPQFIFQYYREEENGRGNFPPRFSGLQFPNYSSELNVNALELDDSALYLCASSFRDREFGYTFGSGTRLTVV.

The chain has TRBV6-1 and TRBJ1-2, with 7 bases identical to TRBD1. From germline, CDR1 is MNHNS and CDR2 SASEGT. Trimming removed 0 bases from V and 6 bases from J; junction bases left unmatched: 4. The CDR3 runs 14 residues. CDR3 amino acids: CASSEAGGRDGYTF. The CDR3 DNA is TGTGCCAGCAGTGAAGCAGGGGGCAGAGATGGCTACACCTTC.

The chain uses TRBV15 and TRBJ1-4; D is undetermined. Per germline, CDR1 LNHNV and CDR2 YYDKDF (reference sequence). The V end was cut by 0 bases, the J end by 4 bases, with 6 bases between. The CDR3 has 14 amino acids. CDR3 sequence (DNA): TGTGCCACCAGCAGAGAACAAATTAATGAAAAACTGTTTTTT. It is translated as CATSREQINEKLFF.

The J gene is TRBJ1-2, the V gene TRBV28; D is unclear. The CDR3 sequence is 15 residues long. Trimming pared 6 bases from V and 2 bases from J, leaving 16 bases between. CDR1 and CDR2 from the germline V gene are MDHEN and SYDVKM. Written as DNA, the CDR3 is TGTGCCAGCAGCACGTCGGCAGGACTGAACTATGGCTACACCTTC. This gives the protein CASSTSAGLNYGYTF.

The rearrangement uses TRBV15 and TRBJ1-2; 7 positions agree with TRBD1. With V trimmed by 1 base and J by 8 bases, 7 bases remained unmatched. The V gene's germline CDR1 is LNHNV and CDR2 YYDKDF (reference sequence). The CDR3 extends over 14 amino acids. CDR3: CATSRGEGAGGYTF. Written as DNA, the CDR3 is TGTGCCACCAGCAGAGGCGAGGGGGCGGGAGGCTACACCTTC.

The V gene is TRBV28, the J gene TRBJ1-6; the match to TRBD1 covers 10 bases. Germline values: CDR1 MDHEN, CDR2 SYDVKM. This CDR3 has 15 amino acids. V dropped 10 bases and J dropped 5; count of bases not matched to a gene: 8. CDR3 nucleotide sequence: TGTGCCACCATGGGGGACAGGGGCAATAATTCACCCCTCCACTTT. Its protein is CATMGDRGNNSPLHF.

The chain links TRBV7-2 to TRBJ1-5, with D uncertain. Between the trimmed V and J ends, which lost 4 bases and 5 bases, there was a span of 12 bases. The CDR3 is 14 amino acids. Germline values: CDR1 SGHTA, CDR2 FQGNSA. CDR3 loop: CASSSTSLDQPQHF. CDR3 bases: TGTGCCAGCAGCTCTACAAGTCTAGATCAGCCCCAGCATTTT. Full variable domain (outside the CDR3, taken from reference TRBV7-2 and TRBJ1-5): GAGVSQSPSNKVTEKGKDVELRCDPISGHTALYWYRQSLGQGLEFLIYFQGNSAPDKSGLPSDRFSAERTGGSVSTLTIQRTQQEDSAVYLCASSSTSLDQPQHFGDGTRLSIL.